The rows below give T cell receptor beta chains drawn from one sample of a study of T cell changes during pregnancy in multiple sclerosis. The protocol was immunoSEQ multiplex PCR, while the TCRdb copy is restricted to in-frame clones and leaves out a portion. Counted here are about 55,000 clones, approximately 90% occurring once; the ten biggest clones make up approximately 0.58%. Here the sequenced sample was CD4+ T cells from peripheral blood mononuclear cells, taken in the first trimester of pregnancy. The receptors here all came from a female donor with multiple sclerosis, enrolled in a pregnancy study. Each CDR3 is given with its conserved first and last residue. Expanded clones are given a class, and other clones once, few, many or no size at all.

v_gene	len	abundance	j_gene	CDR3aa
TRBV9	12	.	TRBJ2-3	CASSVSTDTQYF
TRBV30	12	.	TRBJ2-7	CAWNGQGYEQYF
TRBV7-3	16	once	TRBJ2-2	CASSPTGASNTGELFF
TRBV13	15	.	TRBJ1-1	CASSPEGQGETEAFF
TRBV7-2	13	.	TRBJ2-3	CASSSQGTDTQYF
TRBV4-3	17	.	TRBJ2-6	CASSQDPGGSGANVLTF
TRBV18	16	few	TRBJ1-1	CASSPLGQGANTEAFF
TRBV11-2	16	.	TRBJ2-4	CASSLVLGLAKNIQYF
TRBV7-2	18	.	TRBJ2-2	CASSLAHPKGAGTGELFF
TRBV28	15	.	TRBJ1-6	CASSFRGNYNSPLHF
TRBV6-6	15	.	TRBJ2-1	CAGESRGGSYNEQFF
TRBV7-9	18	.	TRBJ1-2	CASSRSGIGGQALYGYTF
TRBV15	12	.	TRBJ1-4	CATGAGKGALFF
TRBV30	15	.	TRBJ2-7	CAWTPPGTGGYEQYF
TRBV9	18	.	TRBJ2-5	CASSVSPAGGWGGETQYF
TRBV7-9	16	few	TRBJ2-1	CASSKTKAGLYNEQFF
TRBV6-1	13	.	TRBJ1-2	CASRGGGGYGYTF
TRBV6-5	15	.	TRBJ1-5	CASNLDRPTFQPQHF
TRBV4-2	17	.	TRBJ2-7	CASSPTVRTSGGYEQYF
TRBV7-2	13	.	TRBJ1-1	CASSFQQGSEAFF
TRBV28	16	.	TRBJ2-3	CASSRNRGSSTDTQYF
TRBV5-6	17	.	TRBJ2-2	CASSTTGKGALTGELFF
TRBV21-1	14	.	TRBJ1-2	CASSKRGGYYGYTF
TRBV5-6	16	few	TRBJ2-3	CASSLPILTSTGTQYF
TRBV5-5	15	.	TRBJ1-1	CASSLVLSGGTEAFF
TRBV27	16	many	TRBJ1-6	CASSLVRTVGGSPLHF
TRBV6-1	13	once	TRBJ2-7	CASTGTGLIEQYF
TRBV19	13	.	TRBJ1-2	CASSIDRLYGYTF
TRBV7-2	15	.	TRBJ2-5	CASSRRDRRKETQYF
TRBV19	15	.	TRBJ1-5	CASSIVGQSYQPQHF
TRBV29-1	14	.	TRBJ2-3	CSSMGGFSTDTQYF
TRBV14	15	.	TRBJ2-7	CASSQGGHAAYEQYF
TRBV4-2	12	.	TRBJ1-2	CASSQDSRGYTF
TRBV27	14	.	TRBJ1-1	CASSPRGGGTEAFF
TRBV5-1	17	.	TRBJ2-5	CASSLARQSRVQETQYF
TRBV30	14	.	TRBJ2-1	CAWSNRGAYNEQFF
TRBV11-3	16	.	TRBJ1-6	CASSFGTTGLKSPLHF
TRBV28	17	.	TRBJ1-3	CASRGQGDRSSGNTIYF
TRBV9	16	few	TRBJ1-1	CASSVEAGDKNTEAFF
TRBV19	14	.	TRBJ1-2	CASSPPYERYGYTF
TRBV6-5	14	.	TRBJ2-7	CASMQTGGRYEQYF
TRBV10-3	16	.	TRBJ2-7	CAISLTSGLSSYEQYF
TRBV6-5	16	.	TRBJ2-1	CASSYGRGSSYNEQFF
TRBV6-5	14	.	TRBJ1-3	CASRTGFSGNTIYF
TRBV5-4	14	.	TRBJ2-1	CAVTSGSTYNEQFF
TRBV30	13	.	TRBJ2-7	CAWSVWAGDEQYF